The TCR beta chain described here comes from a study of T-cell memory formation after mild COVID-19. TCRdb reprocessed the 5' RACE reads via MiXCR and lists one record per CDR3 protein. The sample consists of approximately 65,000 distinct CDR3 sequences, over 15% of them appearing once. This clonotype was seen more than once but under ten times. CDR3 length equals 11 residues. CDR1 LGHNA and CDR2 YNFKEQ come from the germline V gene. V was trimmed by 2 bases and J by 10 bases, leaving 6 bases between them. The chain recombines TRBV4-2 with TRBJ2-1; D is ambiguous. This clonotype originated in an adult woman who had mild COVID-19 (a few samples of this study predate the infection). Cell type and time point are not known. The sample consisted of PBMCs or a T cell subset sorted from them (not recorded which). The chain's CDR3 is CASSQSREQFF. For the CDR3, the DNA is TGTGCCAGCAGCCAATCGAGGGAGCAGTTCTTC.